Each of the 30 T cell receptor beta chains below was sequenced from the same sample in a study of cytomegalovirus exposure and HLA in healthy donors. Libraries were prepared by immunoSEQ multiplex PCR; TCRdb keeps only in-frame clonotypes and omits some of them. The sample shows around 150,000 clones, approximately 90% of them seen only once. Material: PBMCs. These receptor sequences come from a man aged 18 to 29 in good health and CMV-seronegative.

The J gene is TRBJ2-2, the V gene TRBV23-1; 8 bases are shared with TRBD1. TRBV23-1 is labeled an ORF, and its function is uncertain. The V segment lost 0 bases and the J segment 7 bases; nucleotides outside the gene matches: 7. There are 16 residues in the CDR3. The CDR3 nucleotides read TGCGCCAGCAGTCAATCCGGCCAGGGGGCAAGCGGGGAGCTGTTTTTT. Its protein product is CASSQSGQGASGELFF.

J is TRBJ2-1 and V is TRBV2; 8 positions agree with TRBD2. The V gene's germline CDR1 is SNHLY and CDR2 FYNNEI. J was trimmed by 2 bases and V by 2 bases; bases with no gene match: 5. CDR3 length equals 16 residues. CDR3 in amino acids: CASSELAGAAYNEQFF. In DNA form, the CDR3 reads TGTGCCAGCAGTGAACTAGCGGGCGCAGCCTACAATGAGCAGTTCTTC.

This chain connects TRBV4-3 to TRBJ2-1, with unresolved D. Germline V lookup: CDR1 LGHNA, CDR2 YSLEER. This CDR3 has 14 residues. V lost 1 base and J 0 bases, leaving 4 bases between the germline ends. This CDR3 is CASSQGSSYNEQFF. The CDR3 DNA is TGCGCCAGCAGCCAAGGGAGCTCCTACAATGAGCAGTTCTTC.

This clone was seen just once. The chain is built from TRBV4-1 and TRBJ2-1; 8 bases are shared with TRBD1. The CDR3 length is 16 residues. V trimming: 4 bases; J trimming: 10 bases; junction bases outside the gene matches: 15. Germline lookup yields CDR1 MGHRA and CDR2 YSYEKL. CDR3 region: CASSPLRTGFLLEQFF. The CDR3 DNA sequence: TGCGCCAGCAGCCCCCTCCGGACAGGGTTTCTCTTGGAGCAGTTCTTC.

V usage is TRBV6-1 and J usage is TRBJ2-7; D unresolved. Germline loops: CDR1 MNHNS, CDR2 SASEGT. V was cut by 1 base and J by 2 bases, with 6 bases left in between. The CDR3 is 13 amino acids. The CDR3 loop reads CASSEDTPYEQYF. DNA of the CDR3: TGTGCCAGCAGTGAAGACACCCCCTACGAGCAGTACTTC.

The chain uses TRBV29-1 and TRBJ2-6, with 7 bases aligning to TRBD1. Trimming at V came to 6 bases and at J to 0 bases, leaving 8 bases not matched to a gene. Germline loops: CDR1 SQVTM, CDR2 ANQGSEA. This CDR3 contains 16 residues. CDR3 sequence reads: CSVKGQTSSGANVLTF. As DNA, the CDR3 is TGCAGCGTGAAGGGACAGACGAGCTCTGGGGCCAACGTCCTGACTTTC.

The rearrangement uses TRBV30 and TRBJ2-1; TRBD2 matches at 15 bases. J gave up 3 bases and V 0 bases, and 3 bases lay outside the gene matches. In germline, CDR1 is GTSNPN, CDR2 SVGIG (reference sequence). This CDR3 is 17 amino acids long. The CDR3 sequence: CAWSVGLAGGYYNEQFF. The DNA of the CDR3 is TGTGCCTGGAGTGTAGGACTAGCGGGGGGGTACTACAATGAGCAGTTCTTC.

The chain couples TRBV2 to TRBJ1-3; D is unclear. Trimming left V 6 bases short and J 3 bases short, with 9 bases between. Germline values: CDR1 SNHLY, CDR2 FYNNEI. The CDR3 runs 13 residues. The CDR3: CASSDRGGNTIYF. The CDR3 DNA reads TGTGCCAGCAGCGACCGGGGTGGAAACACCATATATTTT.

The V gene is TRBV11-2, the J gene TRBJ2-2; 7 bases map to TRBD1. Losses at the gene ends were 6 bases for V and 2 bases for J; bases not matched to a gene: 3. Germline CDR1 and CDR2: SGHAT and FQNNGV. This CDR3 has 14 amino acids. For the CDR3, the DNA is TGTGCCAGCAGTTGGGACAGAAACACCGGGGAGCTGTTTTTT. Translating gives CASSWDRNTGELFF.

J is TRBJ2-7 and V is TRBV5-5; D is possibly TRBD1 (6 bases). Germline-derived CDR1 and CDR2 are SGHKS and YYEKEE (reference sequence). The CDR3 totals 16 residues. Trimming stripped 4 bases from V and 3 bases from J, with 20 bases between. CDR3 amino acids: CASSPDAGGAFYEQYF. The CDR3 bases are TGTGCCAGCAGCCCAGACGCTGGGGGCGCTTTCTACGAGCAGTACTTC.

The chain couples TRBV27 to TRBJ2-6; 9 bases are a match to TRBD2. Germline assignment: CDR1 MNHEY and CDR2 SMNVEV (reference sequence). The CDR3 is 14 amino acids. J lost 4 bases, V lost 6 bases, and 1 base had no gene match. Here the CDR3 reads CASRLAGGANVLTF. The CDR3 DNA is TGTGCCAGCAGACTAGCGGGCGGGGCCAACGTCCTGACTTTC.

The chain combines TRBV7-2 with TRBJ1-4, with a tentative D call TRBD1 (6 bases). Germline CDR1 is SGHTA and CDR2 is FQGNSA. Trimming stripped 5 bases from V and 8 bases from J, with 12 bases between. This CDR3 is built from 13 residues. The CDR3 sequence is CASSRDIREKLFF. The CDR3 DNA follows: TGTGCCAGCAGCCGGGACATTAGGGAAAAACTGTTTTTT.

This chain links TRBV5-1 with TRBJ2-1, with D perhaps matching TRBD1 (6 bases). The CDR3 contains 17 residues. V was pared by 4 bases and J by 4 bases, with 21 bases between. Germline V gene sequence: CDR1 SGHRS, CDR2 YFSETQ. The CDR3 bases are TGCGCCAGCAGCGTAACCGCAACAGGGCTGGGGTACAATGAGCAGTTCTTC. Translated, it gives CASSVTATGLGYNEQFF.

V usage is TRBV5-4 and J usage is TRBJ2-1; D remains unclear. The CDR3 has 11 amino acids. CDR1 and CDR2 (germline): SGHNT, YYREEE (reference sequence). V lost 3 bases, J lost 6 bases, and 4 bases lay in between. The CDR3 sequence is CASSSFNEQFF. In DNA, the CDR3 is TGTGCCAGCAGCTCATTCAATGAGCAGTTCTTC.

The chain is built from TRBV4-2 and TRBJ1-5, with no clear D. The V end was cut by 1 base, the J end by 6 bases, with 16 bases between. The CDR3 has 16 residues. Germline CDR1 LGHNA, CDR2 YNFKEQ. As DNA, the CDR3 is TGTGCCAGCAGCCAAGGACCGGTTGTTACGGGTCAGCCCCAGCATTTT. It is translated as CASSQGPVVTGQPQHF.

This clone was seen only once. This rearrangement joins TRBV7-9 to TRBJ2-7; 11 bases line up with TRBD1. The CDR3 sequence is 14 residues long. CDR1 SEHNR and CDR2 FQNEAQ come from the germline V gene (reference sequence). The ends lost 5 bases at V and 6 bases at J; junction bases unmatched: 6. The CDR3 DNA reads TGTGCCAGCAGCCCCCTAGGGACAGGGGGCGAGCAGTACGTC. It codes for CASSPLGTGGEQYV.

This clone was counted between two and nine times. The V and J genes are TRBV5-1 and TRBJ1-5; no clear D gene. V lost 0 bases and J 3 bases, leaving 10 bases between the germline ends. Germline-derived CDR1 and CDR2 are SGHRS and YFSETQ. The CDR3 loop spans 15 amino acids. CDR3 nucleotides: TGCGCCAGCAGCTTGGATGCGGGGAACAATCAGCCCCAGCATTTT. Amino acids: CASSLDAGNNQPQHF.

This chain joins TRBV6-1 and TRBJ1-4; 11 bases line up with TRBD1. Germline CDR1 and CDR2: MNHNS and SASEGT. Trimming cost V 4 bases and J 11 bases; bases outside gene matches: 12. The CDR3 is 16 residues long. The CDR3 is CASSAQPGTGGGKLFF. CDR3 sequence (DNA): TGTGCCAGCAGTGCACAACCCGGGACAGGGGGGGGGAAACTGTTTTTT.

The gene calls are TRBV27 and TRBJ2-2, with 7 bases matching TRBD1. CDR1 is MNHEY and CDR2 is SMNVEV in the germline V gene (reference sequence). J gave up 4 bases and V 8 bases, and 16 bases lay outside the gene matches. The CDR3 spans 17 residues. DNA for the CDR3: TGTGCCAGCCGGGATATCGTCGACAGGGAGTCCACCGGGGAGCTGTTTTTT. The encoded protein is CASRDIVDRESTGELFF.

This chain's CDR3 is CASSSWEETPYEQYF. CDR3 nucleotides: TGTGCCAGCAGTTCTTGGGAGGAGACTCCCTACGAGCAGTACTTC. The chain couples TRBV5-8 to TRBJ2-7; D might be TRBD2 (6 bases). V was shortened by 5 bases and J by 2 bases, with 17 bases between the two germline ends. The CDR3 length is 15 residues. Germline V gene sequence: CDR1 SGHTS, CDR2 YDEGEE.

V usage is TRBV11-1 and J usage is TRBJ2-3; a weak D match, TRBD2 (5 bases). This CDR3 region has 16 residues. The ends were cut back, 3 bases at V and 0 bases at J, with 13 bases in the middle. In germline, CDR1 is SGHAT, CDR2 FQDESV (reference sequence). CDR3 region: CASSLSGAGSTDTQYF. The CDR3 DNA reads TGTGCCAGCAGCTTGAGCGGAGCTGGGAGCACAGATACGCAGTATTTT.

The V gene is TRBV28, the J gene TRBJ2-5; TRBD2 might be the D (5 bases). This CDR3 region has 14 residues. The ends were cut back, 1 base at V and 2 bases at J, with 8 bases in the middle. Germline loops: CDR1 MDHEN, CDR2 SYDVKM. CDR3 loop: CASSLSPGQETQYF. CDR3 DNA: TGTGCCAGCAGTTTATCGCCGGGGCAAGAGACCCAGTACTTC.

The chain carries TRBV11-2 and TRBJ1-2; TRBD1 matches at 12 bases. V gave up 4 bases and J gave up 7 bases; unmatched junction bases: 4. The CDR3 is 14 residues long. The V gene's germline CDR1 is SGHAT and CDR2 FQNNGV. Here the CDR3 reads CASSSRDRGPGYTF. CDR3 nucleotides: TGTGCCAGCAGCTCCCGGGACAGGGGGCCTGGCTACACCTTC.

This clone was seen more than once but under ten times. This rearrangement joins TRBV28 to TRBJ2-7, with 8 bases aligning to TRBD1. V lost 6 bases and J lost 7; bases outside the gene matches: 11. CDR1 and CDR2 (germline): MDHEN, SYDVKM. The CDR3 has 14 residues. The chain's CDR3 is CASSWGVRGPEQYV. The CDR3 DNA is TGTGCCAGCAGCTGGGGCGTCAGGGGGCCTGAGCAGTACGTC.

The chain uses TRBV7-8 and TRBJ2-1; D is possibly TRBD2 (5 bases). The germline V gene has CDR1 SGHVS and CDR2 FQNEAQ. Trimming removed 2 bases at V and 7 bases at J, with 15 bases between. CDR3 size: 15 residues. This chain's CDR3 is CASSLSPRTGNEQFF. CDR3 coding DNA: TGTGCCAGCAGCTTATCCCCTCGCACGGGGAATGAGCAGTTCTTC. Combining the CDR3 with reference TRBV7-8 and TRBJ2-1 gives the whole variable domain GAGVSQSPRYKVAKRGQDVALRCDPISGHVSLFWYQQALGQGPEFLTYFQNEAQLDKSGLPSDRFFAERPEGSVSTLKIQRTQQEDSAVYLCASSLSPRTGNEQFFGPGTRLTVL.

This rearrangement joins TRBV5-1 to TRBJ2-2, with TRBD2 as a possible D gene (6 bases). V shed 4 bases and J shed 3 bases, with 10 bases lying between them. CDR1 and CDR2 (germline): SGHRS, YFSETQ. The CDR3 covers 14 residues. This CDR3 is CASSGGGDTGELFF. In DNA form, the CDR3 reads TGCGCCAGCAGCGGTGGCGGGGACACCGGGGAGCTGTTTTTT. The full variable domain, with the rest looked up from reference TRBV5-1 and TRBJ2-2, is KAGVTQTPRYLIKTRGQQVTLSCSPISGHRSVSWYQQTPGQGLQFLFEYFSETQRNKGNFPGRFSGRQFSNSRSEMNVSTLELGDSALYLCASSGGGDTGELFFGEGSRLTVL.

This chain connects TRBV5-1 to TRBJ1-2; D remains unclear. Germline CDR1 reads SGHRS; CDR2 reads YFSETQ. Trimming left V 0 bases short and J 4 bases short, with 7 bases between. The CDR3 runs to 13 residues. The CDR3 DNA reads TGCGCCAGCAGCTTGGAGGCGGCCTATGGCTACACCTTC. Translation: CASSLEAAYGYTF.

The chain carries TRBV5-1 and TRBJ2-2, with D possibly TRBD2 on 5 matching bases. The CDR3 contains 16 residues. Trimming shortened V by 0 bases and J by 3 bases, and 12 bases separated the two germline ends. CDR1 and CDR2 from the germline V gene are SGHRS and YFSETQ. The CDR3: CASSLGRVSYTGELFF. CDR3 coding DNA: TGCGCCAGCAGCTTGGGGCGGGTCTCGTACACCGGGGAGCTGTTTTTT.

The V and J genes are TRBV6-1 and TRBJ2-7; 10 bases are shared with TRBD2. The CDR3 consists of 15 residues. The germline CDR1 and CDR2 sequences are MNHNS and SASEGT. V lost 3 bases, J lost 3 bases, and 5 bases stayed unmatched. The CDR3 reads CASSDVRTSGYEQYF. The CDR3 bases are TGTGCCAGCAGTGACGTGAGGACTAGCGGCTACGAGCAGTACTTC.

V and J are TRBV4-1 and TRBJ1-3, with D possibly TRBD1 on 6 matching bases. The ends were cut back, 3 bases at V and 4 bases at J, with 7 bases in the middle. CDR1 is MGHRA and CDR2 is YSYEKL in the germline V gene. The CDR3 contains 13 residues. CDR3 in amino acids: CASSQGAGNTIYF. For the CDR3, the DNA is TGCGCCAGCAGCCAGGGGGCAGGAAACACCATATATTTT.